This record covers a single TCR beta chain. The target antigen is unknown. CDR3 length: 14 residues. Trimming cost V 2 bases and J 6 bases, with 14 bases left between them. The germline gives CDR1 LNHNV, CDR2 YYDKDF (reference sequence). Some clones are missing from TCRdb's copy, which holds only in-frame ones; the method was immunoSEQ multiplex PCR. The table lists approximately 160,000 clones, under 90% of them singletons. These data are taken from a study of cytomegalovirus exposure and HLA in healthy donors. Study as a whole: The 120 validation repertoires used the same platform as the 550 to 700 first-cohort repertoires (as reported by a later analysis). General observations from the study: CMV antigen specificity was confirmed in vitro for three CMV-associated chains. Whilst most TCR sequences proved rare, a subset of public TCRs occurred across many donors.

This TCR came from a woman aged 18-29 years in good health and CMV-seropositive. The chain couples TRBV15 to TRBJ2-7; D may be TRBD1 (6 bases). Sequencing input: PBMCs. The CDR3 DNA sequence: TGTGCCACCAGCAGAAACAGGGAGACTGGCGAGCAGTACTTC. Amino acids: CATSRNRETGEQYF.